A selection of T cell receptor beta chains follows, all from one sample in a study of shared clonotypes between healthy human individuals. Profiling relied on immunoSEQ multiplex PCR, and the TCRdb table lists in-frame clones only, not all of them. The table shows just over 2,000,000 clones, with approximately 95% occurring only once. Sample: naive CD8+ T cells sorted from blood. The origin of the receptors is a man younger than 30 in good health. Each CDR3 is given with its conserved first and last residue. The order of the fields is D gene, clone size, V gene, J gene, CDR3 DNA, CDR3 protein. D genes are given only for firm matches. Only part of the rows carry a size: once, few, many, or a class if the clone is expanded.

d_call: TRBD2
clone_size: -
v_call: TRBV10-2
j_call: TRBJ2-7
cdr3_nt: TGCGCCAGCAGTGAGTCGATACTAGCGGGAGACGAGCAGTACTTC
cdr3_aa: CASSESILAGDEQYF

d_call: -
clone_size: -
v_call: TRBV6-1
j_call: TRBJ2-3
cdr3_nt: TGTGCCAGCAGTGAAGCTAGCCTGAGGGGATCAGATACGCAGTATTTT
cdr3_aa: CASSEASLRGSDTQYF

d_call: -
clone_size: -
v_call: TRBV6-5
j_call: TRBJ1-5
cdr3_nt: TGTGCCAGCAGCCTCGACAGGACCAATCAGCCCCAGCATTTT
cdr3_aa: CASSLDRTNQPQHF

d_call: -
clone_size: -
v_call: TRBV29-1
j_call: TRBJ1-2
cdr3_nt: TGCAGCGTCCAGGGATACTATGGCTACACCTTC
cdr3_aa: CSVQGYYGYTF

d_call: -
clone_size: -
v_call: TRBV13
j_call: TRBJ2-3
cdr3_nt: TGTGCCAGCAGGGACGGAACTAGCACAGATACGCAGTATTTT
cdr3_aa: CASRDGTSTDTQYF

d_call: -
clone_size: -
v_call: TRBV11-2
j_call: TRBJ2-1
cdr3_nt: TGTGCCAGCAGCTCCTTGAGGGGGGACGTGTCCTACAATGAGCAGTTCTTC
cdr3_aa: CASSSLRGDVSYNEQFF

d_call: TRBD1
clone_size: -
v_call: TRBV5-1
j_call: TRBJ1-4
cdr3_nt: TGCGCCAGCAGCTGGTCAGGGGGCGGTGATGAAAAACTGTTTTTT
cdr3_aa: CASSWSGGGDEKLFF

d_call: TRBD1
clone_size: once
v_call: TRBV5-1
j_call: TRBJ1-2
cdr3_nt: TGCGCCAGCAGCTTGGTTGGGACAGGGGGCGATGGCTACACCTTC
cdr3_aa: CASSLVGTGGDGYTF

d_call: -
clone_size: -
v_call: TRBV7-8
j_call: TRBJ1-5
cdr3_nt: TGTGCCAGCAGCGTACAGGGAGGGGGAATTCAGCCCCAGCATTTT
cdr3_aa: CASSVQGGGIQPQHF

d_call: TRBD1
clone_size: -
v_call: TRBV6-5
j_call: TRBJ1-1
cdr3_nt: TGTGCCAGCAGTTCCGGGACAGCTCATTTCTTT
cdr3_aa: CASSSGTAHFF

d_call: -
clone_size: -
v_call: TRBV4-1
j_call: TRBJ2-1
cdr3_nt: TGCGCCAGCAGCCTTTTAGGGGGTCTGGCAAATGAGCAGTTCTTC
cdr3_aa: CASSLLGGLANEQFF

d_call: -
clone_size: -
v_call: TRBV7-6
j_call: TRBJ1-1
cdr3_nt: TGTGCCAGCAGCTTAGGCGAGGGGACTGAAGCTTTCTTT
cdr3_aa: CASSLGEGTEAFF

d_call: -
clone_size: -
v_call: TRBV5-1
j_call: TRBJ2-2
cdr3_nt: TGCGCCAGCAGCTTGAGGGCAGGAGACCAGGGGACCGGGGAGCTGTTTTTT
cdr3_aa: CASSLRAGDQGTGELFF

d_call: -
clone_size: -
v_call: TRBV6-6
j_call: TRBJ2-7
cdr3_nt: TGTGCCAGCAGTTACTCCTGGTCCTACGAGCAGTACTTC
cdr3_aa: CASSYSWSYEQYF

d_call: -
clone_size: -
v_call: TRBV4-3
j_call: TRBJ2-4
cdr3_nt: TGCGCCAGCAGCCAAGGACAGGAGCTAGCCAAAAACATTCAGTACTTC
cdr3_aa: CASSQGQELAKNIQYF

d_call: TRBD2
clone_size: -
v_call: TRBV7-6
j_call: TRBJ2-5
cdr3_nt: TGTGCCAGCAGCTTGGGGACTAGCGGGGGCGGGGAGACCCAGTACTTC
cdr3_aa: CASSLGTSGGGETQYF

d_call: -
clone_size: once
v_call: TRBV6-5
j_call: TRBJ1-1
cdr3_nt: TGTGCCAGCAGTTACTCGACGGTTCTCACTGAAGCTTTCTTT
cdr3_aa: CASSYSTVLTEAFF

d_call: -
clone_size: -
v_call: TRBV9
j_call: TRBJ2-7
cdr3_nt: TGTGCCAGCAGCGTAGGCCAGGGGGGGATCTACGAGCAGTACTTC
cdr3_aa: CASSVGQGGIYEQYF

d_call: TRBD1
clone_size: -
v_call: TRBV6-1
j_call: TRBJ2-7
cdr3_nt: TGTGCCAGCAGTGAACGGTGGGACAGGGCCTCCTACGAGCAGTACTTC
cdr3_aa: CASSERWDRASYEQYF

d_call: -
clone_size: -
v_call: TRBV7-8
j_call: TRBJ1-1
cdr3_nt: TGTGCCACTGATGACAGCATCACTGAAGCTTTCTTT
cdr3_aa: CATDDSITEAFF

d_call: TRBD2
clone_size: -
v_call: TRBV5-6
j_call: TRBJ2-3
cdr3_nt: TGTGCCAGCACCTTTAGCGGGAGCCCAGATACGCAGTATTTT
cdr3_aa: CASTFSGSPDTQYF

d_call: -
clone_size: -
v_call: TRBV27
j_call: TRBJ1-1
cdr3_nt: TGTGCCAGCACCGAGACAGGTCGGTTTACTGAAGCTTTCTTT
cdr3_aa: CASTETGRFTEAFF

d_call: -
clone_size: -
v_call: TRBV7-9
j_call: TRBJ1-4
cdr3_nt: TGTGCCAGCAGCCCCGTCCCAGGCAGCCCAAACTGGGAAAAACTGTTTTTT
cdr3_aa: CASSPVPGSPNWEKLFF

d_call: -
clone_size: -
v_call: TRBV18
j_call: TRBJ1-1
cdr3_nt: TGTGCCAGCTCACCACCGACAAACCAGAACACTGAAGCTTTCTTT
cdr3_aa: CASSPPTNQNTEAFF

d_call: TRBD1
clone_size: -
v_call: TRBV28
j_call: TRBJ2-1
cdr3_nt: TGTGCCAGCAGTTCCCGGGACAGTCTATGGCAGTTCTTC
cdr3_aa: CASSSRDSLWQFF

d_call: TRBD2
clone_size: -
v_call: TRBV28
j_call: TRBJ2-1
cdr3_nt: TGTGCCAGCAGTTTTCCTGCTAGCGGGAGCTCCTACAATGAGCAGTTCTTC
cdr3_aa: CASSFPASGSSYNEQFF

d_call: -
clone_size: -
v_call: TRBV5-4
j_call: TRBJ2-1
cdr3_nt: TGTGCCAGCAGCTTGGAGGAGACGAGCTCCTACAATGAGCAGTTCTTC
cdr3_aa: CASSLEETSSYNEQFF

d_call: -
clone_size: -
v_call: TRBV7-9
j_call: TRBJ2-5
cdr3_nt: TGTGCCAGCAGCGTAAACTCACCCGGGGATTTGGAGACCCAGTACTTC
cdr3_aa: CASSVNSPGDLETQYF

d_call: TRBD2
clone_size: -
v_call: TRBV5-4
j_call: TRBJ2-7
cdr3_nt: TGTGCCAGCAGTGGGGGGGAAAGGACCTTTCGCGAGCAGTACTTC
cdr3_aa: CASSGGERTFREQYF

d_call: TRBD2
clone_size: -
v_call: TRBV27
j_call: TRBJ2-1
cdr3_nt: TGTGCCAGCAGTTTATTGGGTAGCGGGAGGAATGAGCAGTTCTTC
cdr3_aa: CASSLLGSGRNEQFF

d_call: -
clone_size: -
v_call: TRBV19
j_call: TRBJ2-5
cdr3_nt: TGTGCCAGTAGTATTCGGCTCGGATGGGAGACCCAGTACTTC
cdr3_aa: CASSIRLGWETQYF

d_call: -
clone_size: -
v_call: TRBV7-9
j_call: TRBJ1-1
cdr3_nt: TGTGCCAGCAGCTTGCGGGGCGGGGGGTTTCCCACTGAAGCTTTCTTT
cdr3_aa: CASSLRGGGFPTEAFF

d_call: -
clone_size: -
v_call: TRBV27
j_call: TRBJ2-7
cdr3_nt: TGTGCCAGCAGTTTATCCTGGGAAAGGTACGAGCAGTACTTC
cdr3_aa: CASSLSWERYEQYF

d_call: -
clone_size: -
v_call: TRBV19
j_call: TRBJ2-7
cdr3_nt: TGTGCCAGTAGTACCCTAGAAACCCACGAGCAGTACTTC
cdr3_aa: CASSTLETHEQYF

d_call: -
clone_size: -
v_call: TRBV27
j_call: TRBJ2-7
cdr3_nt: TGTGCCAGCAGTTTGCAGGGAGGGGGGGGCATTTACGAGCAGTACTTC
cdr3_aa: CASSLQGGGGIYEQYF

d_call: TRBD1
clone_size: -
v_call: TRBV29-1
j_call: TRBJ2-1
cdr3_nt: TGCAGCGTAGAACAGGGGGGTGAGCAGTTCTTC
cdr3_aa: CSVEQGGEQFF

d_call: -
clone_size: -
v_call: TRBV28
j_call: TRBJ1-1
cdr3_nt: TGTGCCAGCCAGGCGTTCGAGAGGTACACTGAAGCTTTCTTT
cdr3_aa: CASQAFERYTEAFF

d_call: -
clone_size: -
v_call: TRBV27
j_call: TRBJ1-2
cdr3_nt: TGTGCCAGCAGTTTTGAGGGGGTTGGTTATGGCTACACCTTC
cdr3_aa: CASSFEGVGYGYTF

d_call: -
clone_size: -
v_call: TRBV9
j_call: TRBJ2-5
cdr3_nt: TGTGCCAGCAGCGTAGAGAGCGAGCGAATACAAGAGACCCAGTACTTC
cdr3_aa: CASSVESERIQETQYF

d_call: -
clone_size: -
v_call: TRBV30
j_call: TRBJ1-1
cdr3_nt: TGTGCCTGGAGTTGGGCGGGGGTGAACACTGAAGCTTTCTTT
cdr3_aa: CAWSWAGVNTEAFF

d_call: -
clone_size: -
v_call: TRBV7-3
j_call: TRBJ1-6
cdr3_nt: TGTGCCAGCAGCTTACGGGCCGCTAATTCACCCCTCCACTTT
cdr3_aa: CASSLRAANSPLHF

d_call: -
clone_size: -
v_call: TRBV2
j_call: TRBJ2-3
cdr3_nt: TGTGCCAGCAGTGTCCTTTGGGCAGATACGCAGTATTTT
cdr3_aa: CASSVLWADTQYF

d_call: -
clone_size: -
v_call: TRBV9
j_call: TRBJ1-2
cdr3_nt: TGTGCCAGCAGTTATACAGGGAGCGGGGGCTACGGCTACACCTTC
cdr3_aa: CASSYTGSGGYGYTF

d_call: TRBD1
clone_size: -
v_call: TRBV7-9
j_call: TRBJ1-1
cdr3_nt: TGTGCCAGCAGCTTAGTGACAGGGAGTTGGAACACTGAAGCTTTCTTT
cdr3_aa: CASSLVTGSWNTEAFF

d_call: -
clone_size: -
v_call: TRBV7-9
j_call: TRBJ1-1
cdr3_nt: TGTGCCAGCAGCGAAGGAGGGTCAGAAGCTTTCTTT
cdr3_aa: CASSEGGSEAFF

d_call: TRBD1
clone_size: -
v_call: TRBV7-9
j_call: TRBJ1-5
cdr3_nt: TGTGCCAGCAGCCAAACGCGGGACAGGGGGAATCATCAGCCCCAGCATTTT
cdr3_aa: CASSQTRDRGNHQPQHF

d_call: TRBD2
clone_size: -
v_call: TRBV11-2
j_call: TRBJ2-1
cdr3_nt: TGTGCCAGCAGCTTAGCTAGGTGGGAGGGATACAATGAGCAGTTCTTC
cdr3_aa: CASSLARWEGYNEQFF

d_call: TRBD1
clone_size: -
v_call: TRBV4-1
j_call: TRBJ2-5
cdr3_nt: TGCGCCAGCAGCCATGGGACAGGGGGCGATCATGTTGCGGAGACCCAGTACTTC
cdr3_aa: CASSHGTGGDHVAETQYF

d_call: -
clone_size: once
v_call: TRBV28
j_call: TRBJ2-5
cdr3_nt: TGTGCCAGCAGTTCATATAGCGCAGGGAAAATAGGGCAGTACTTC
cdr3_aa: CASSSYSAGKIGQYF

d_call: -
clone_size: once
v_call: TRBV15
j_call: TRBJ1-4
cdr3_nt: TGTGCCACCAGCCTAAAGCCGGGGATTGAGCTAAAAGAAAAACTGTTTTTT
cdr3_aa: CATSLKPGIELKEKLFF

d_call: -
clone_size: -
v_call: TRBV5-1
j_call: TRBJ2-1
cdr3_nt: TGCGCCAGCAGCTTGGTTACAGGGACGTACAATGAGCAGTTCTTC
cdr3_aa: CASSLVTGTYNEQFF